The 10 T cell receptor beta chains reported below all come from one sample, sequenced in a study of long-term antiretroviral therapy in people with HIV. Version v3.0 of the immunoSEQ assay ran at survey level. Generated by immunoSEQ multiplex PCR, the TCRdb table keeps only in-frame clones and is missing some. The sample lists approximately 12,000 clones; 75% to 85% were seen once. The source material was unsorted PBMCs, sampled 3.4 years after starting antiretroviral therapy. All receptors come from a man aged 35-49 years with HIV.

The chain carries TRBV28 and TRBJ2-7; 7 nucleotides agree with TRBD1. V shed 8 bases, J shed 1 base, and the junction held 5 bases outside the gene matches. This CDR3 is 13 amino acids long. Germline V lookup: CDR1 MDHEN, CDR2 SYDVKM. DNA for the CDR3: TGTGCCAGCGTCCTACAGGGGTCCTACGAGCAGTACTTC. Translation gives CASVLQGSYEQYF.

This clone was seen a handful of times. The chain has TRBV6-5 and TRBJ2-7; TRBD1 matches 7 bases. CDR3 length equals 13 residues. V gave up 6 bases and J gave up 4 bases; unmatched junction bases: 6. Germline V gene lookup returns CDR1 MNHEY and CDR2 SVGAGI. The CDR3 is CASSRQGWYEQYF. In DNA form, the CDR3 reads TGTGCCAGCAGCCGACAGGGTTGGTACGAGCAGTACTTC.

The chain has TRBV28 and TRBJ2-1; D call uncertain. The CDR3 length is 14 residues. CDR1 and CDR2 from the germline V gene are MDHEN and SYDVKM. V was cut by 2 bases and J by 4 bases, with 9 bases left in between. The CDR3 nucleotides read TGTGCCAGCAGTTTAGTAGGCGGATACAATGAGCAGTTCTTC. Its protein is CASSLVGGYNEQFF.

The V and J genes are TRBV27 and TRBJ1-4; D possibly corresponds to TRBD1 (6 bases). This CDR3 has 15 residues. V dropped 6 bases and J dropped 7 bases, with 18 bases sitting between them. Germline V CDR1 and CDR2: MNHEY, SMNVEV (reference sequence). CDR3 residues: CASRPYVGQSEKLFF. In DNA, the CDR3 is TGTGCCAGCAGACCCTACGTAGGACAGAGTGAAAAACTGTTTTTT. The variable domain in full, with the rest retrieved from reference TRBV27 and TRBJ1-4, is EAQVTQNPRYLITVTGKKLTVTCSQNMNHEYMSWYRQDPGLGLRQIYYSMNVEVTDKGDVPEGYKVSRKEKRNFPLILESPSPNQTSLYFCASRPYVGQSEKLFFGSGTQLSVL.

This rearrangement joins TRBV6-4 to TRBJ1-2, with D hard to call. The germline gives CDR1 MRHNA, CDR2 SNTAGT. This CDR3 comprises 13 residues. Trimming shortened V by 3 bases and J by 2 bases, and 7 bases separated the two germline ends. DNA for the CDR3: TGTGCCAGCAGTGAGGGCGAAAACTATGGCTACACCTTC. Translation gives CASSEGENYGYTF.

The CDR3 DNA sequence: TGTGCCACCTATGGGGGGCGAGGTTTCCAGGGAGGGGAGCTGTTTTTT. It codes for CATYGGRGFQGGELFF. The V gene is TRBV28, the J gene TRBJ2-2; D may correspond to TRBD1 or TRBD2 (6 bases each). This CDR3 is 16 amino acids long. From germline, CDR1 is MDHEN and CDR2 SYDVKM. Trimming removed 10 bases at V and 8 bases at J, with 26 bases between.

This clone came up a few times. The V call is TRBV5-1, the J call TRBJ1-1; D is unresolved. Trimming stripped 3 bases from V and 4 bases from J, with 16 bases between. Germline CDR1 SGHRS, CDR2 YFSETQ. The CDR3 sequence is 15 residues long. The chain's CDR3 is CASSSGISLPTEAFF. The CDR3 bases are TGCGCCAGCAGCTCCGGCATCAGTTTGCCCACTGAAGCTTTCTTT.

This chain joins TRBV18 and TRBJ2-1; 8 bases agree with TRBD1. The CDR3 is 16 residues long. Germline V gives CDR1 KGHSH, CDR2 LQKENI. The V gene end was trimmed by 4 bases and the J gene end by 4 bases; junction bases not matched to a gene: 9. CDR3 sequence (DNA): TGTGCCAGCTCACTCGCCGGAGGGACAGGATACAATGAGCAGTTCTTC. Residues: CASSLAGGTGYNEQFF.

The CDR3 loop reads CASSHAGTRYEQYF. In DNA, the CDR3 is TGTGCCAGCAGCCACGCGGGGACCCGCTACGAGCAGTACTTC. The chain has TRBV14 and TRBJ2-7, with D possibly TRBD2 on 6 matching bases. The CDR3 is made up of 14 amino acids. Trimming took 3 bases from V and 3 from J, leaving 12 bases between them. Germline V gene lookup returns CDR1 SGHDN and CDR2 FVKESK.

V is TRBV27 and J is TRBJ2-7; TRBD2 agrees at 7 bases. Trimming at V came to 5 bases and at J to 2 bases, leaving 9 bases not matched to a gene. This CDR3 is 15 amino acids long. Germline CDR1 reads MNHEY; CDR2 reads SMNVEV (reference sequence). CDR3 amino acids: CASSVVAGVPYEQYF. The CDR3 nucleotides are TGTGCCAGCAGTGTAGTAGCGGGTGTACCCTACGAGCAGTACTTC.